The 17 T cell receptor beta chains reported below all come from one sample, sequenced in a study of shared clonotypes between healthy human individuals. Assay: immunoSEQ multiplex PCR; the TCRdb copy retains only in-frame clones and omits some. The sample comprises about 680,000 clones, about three quarters of which are singletons, and 1.5% to 2% rests with the top ten. The sequenced sample consisted of memory CD4+ T cells sorted from blood. Subset described: CD45RA-negative fraction. The receptors originated from a young woman in good health.

This clone was recorded at least ten times. The chain recombines TRBV5-4 with TRBJ2-5, with 9 bases lining up with TRBD1. Germline V gives CDR1 SGHNT, CDR2 YYREEE (reference sequence). Trimming removed 4 bases from V and 5 bases from J; junction bases left unmatched: 6. The CDR3 sequence is 14 residues long. CDR3: CASSTQGAGETQYF. The DNA for the CDR3 is TGTGCCAGCAGCACACAGGGGGCTGGGGAGACCCAGTACTTC.

This clone was observed a handful of times. The genes are TRBV5-1 and TRBJ2-7, with 12 nucleotides matching TRBD2. The CDR3 is made up of 15 amino acids. V was clipped by 4 bases and J by 6 bases; unmatched bases: 8. CDR1 and CDR2 from the germline V gene are SGHRS and YFSETQ. The CDR3 loop reads CASSDVTSGSSEQYF. The CDR3 DNA reads as TGCGCCAGCAGCGATGTGACTAGCGGGAGTAGCGAGCAGTACTTC.

With regard to this clone: The germline gene is not matched at one end of the junction; a read error may be the cause. The CDR3 here is CAKDGRVF. The CDR3 bases are TGTGCCAAAGACGGGCGGGTCTTC. This sequence joins TRBV9 and TRBJ2-1; a possible D gene is TRBD2 (5 bases). The CDR3 has 8 residues. CDR1 and CDR2 from the germline V gene are SGDLS and YYNGEE. Supplemented by reference TRBV9 and TRBJ2-1, the full variable domain reads DSGVTQTPKHLITATGQRVTLRCSPRSGDLSVYWYQQSLDQGLQFLIQYYNGEERAKGNILERFSAQQFPDLHSELNLSSLELGDSALYFCAKDGRVFGPGTRLTVL.

The chain links TRBV4-1 to TRBJ2-3; D is uncertain. Germline CDR1 MGHRA, CDR2 YSYEKL. The V end lost 0 bases, the J end lost 4 bases, and 11 bases lay between the germline ends. This CDR3 has 15 amino acids. DNA for the CDR3: TGCGCCAGCAGCCAAGATAGGTTGGGCCCAGATACGCAGTATTTT. As protein: CASSQDRLGPDTQYF.

The genes are TRBV30 and TRBJ2-3, with D tentatively TRBD2 (6 bases). V was trimmed by 3 bases and J by 2 bases, leaving 15 bases between them. The CDR3 contains 15 residues. CDR1 and CDR2 from the germline V gene are GTSNPN and SVGIG (reference sequence). This CDR3 is CAWRPAAGNTDTQYF. The CDR3 region has the DNA TGTGCCTGGAGGCCGGCCGCGGGGAACACAGATACGCAGTATTTT.

This clone was seen a handful of times. This chain uses TRBV6-5 with TRBJ1-2; no clear D. In germline, CDR1 is MNHEY, CDR2 SVGAGI. Deletions cut 5 bases from V and 5 bases from J, with 12 bases between. This CDR3 contains 13 residues. CDR3 amino acids: CASSPRTGYGYTF. The DNA for the CDR3 is TGTGCCAGCAGTCCACGGACGGGATATGGCTACACCTTC.

V and J are TRBV27 and TRBJ1-1; D uncertain. The CDR3 extends over 17 amino acids. CDR1 MNHEY and CDR2 SMNVEV come from the germline V gene (reference sequence). V was clipped by 5 bases and J by 6 bases, with 25 bases between them. This CDR3 reads CASSETVPALQHPEAFF. Written as DNA, the CDR3 is TGTGCCAGCAGTGAAACTGTGCCGGCCCTGCAACATCCTGAAGCTTTCTTT.

The chain is built from TRBV7-8 and TRBJ1-5; TRBD1 aligns across 9 bases. V lost 5 bases to trimming and J lost 6 bases; unmatched junction nucleotides: 17. Germline V gives CDR1 SGHVS, CDR2 FQNEAQ. This CDR3 comprises 18 residues. The chain's CDR3 is CASSQVPGQGVGGQPQHF. In DNA form, the CDR3 reads TGTGCCAGCAGCCAAGTCCCGGGACAGGGAGTTGGAGGTCAGCCCCAGCATTTT.

CDR3 DNA: TGTGCCAGTAGTGCTCAGGGGGCGGGGAGCAATCAGCCCCAGCATTTT. Translated: CASSAQGAGSNQPQHF. This rearrangement joins TRBV19 to TRBJ1-5; 8 bases are a match to TRBD1. After removal of 5 bases from V and 1 base from J, the junction contained 7 bases not matched to a gene. Per the germline V gene, CDR1 is LNHDA and CDR2 is SQIVND (reference sequence). This CDR3 has 16 residues.

V is TRBV13 and J is TRBJ1-3; D gene ambiguous. CDR1 is PRHDT and CDR2 is FYEKMQ in the germline V gene (reference sequence). Trimming stripped 5 bases from V and 0 bases from J, with 14 bases between. This CDR3 contains 16 residues. The CDR3 nucleotides read TGTGCCAGCAGCAGAGCGCGGGGTCGCTCTGGAAACACCATATATTTT. It specifies CASSRARGRSGNTIYF. The full variable domain, with the rest looked up from reference TRBV13 and TRBJ1-3, is AAGVIQSPRHLIKEKRETATLKCYPIPRHDTVYWYQQGPGQDPQFLISFYEKMQSDKGSIPDRFSAQQFSDYHSELNMSSLELGDSALYFCASSRARGRSGNTIYFGEGSWLTVV.

This clone was seen at least ten times. The identical CDR3 is also encoded by other nucleotide sequences in the sample. This chain connects TRBV5-1 to TRBJ2-7; D not certain. Germline V gene data show CDR1 as SGHRS and CDR2 as YFSETQ. The CDR3 has 14 residues. V gave up 0 bases and J gave up 2 bases, with 9 bases separating them. CDR3 protein: CASSLVVSPYEQYF. The CDR3 nucleotides read TGCGCCAGCAGCTTGGTTGTTTCTCCCTACGAGCAGTACTTC.

This chain connects TRBV28 to TRBJ2-3; tentative D call: TRBD2 (6 bases). Germline CDR1 MDHEN, CDR2 SYDVKM. This CDR3 is built from 15 residues. V lost 8 bases and J 4 bases, leaving 19 bases between the germline ends. CDR3 protein: CASLSWGGTSDTQYF. CDR3 in DNA: TGTGCCAGCCTCTCCTGGGGCGGGACCTCAGATACGCAGTATTTT.

This clone was counted ten times or more. The rearrangement joins TRBV27 to TRBJ1-5; TRBD1 is a possible D gene (6 bases). V was clipped by 4 bases and J by 7 bases, with 23 bases between them. The length of the CDR3 is 17 residues. Germline V gene lookup returns CDR1 MNHEY and CDR2 SMNVEV (reference sequence). CDR3 amino acids: CASSSQLDSQGYQPQHF. The CDR3 coding sequence is TGTGCCAGCAGTTCCCAACTTGATTCACAGGGATACCAGCCCCAGCATTTT.

The genes are TRBV29-1 and TRBJ2-1; D is unresolved. The CDR3 length is 13 residues. Trimming shortened V by 5 bases and J by 0 bases, and 8 bases separated the two germline ends. CDR1 and CDR2 from the germline V gene are SQVTM and ANQGSEA. The CDR3 bases are TGCAGCGTTCCTACATACTCCTACAATGAGCAGTTCTTC. The encoded protein is CSVPTYSYNEQFF.

The chain employs TRBV19 and TRBJ2-5; D unresolved. Trimming removed 3 bases at V and 1 base at J, with 6 bases between. The CDR3 totals 13 residues. The germline CDR1 and CDR2 sequences are LNHDA and SQIVND (reference sequence). This chain's CDR3 is CASSIFLQETQYF. For the CDR3, the DNA is TGTGCCAGTAGTATCTTCCTCCAAGAGACCCAGTACTTC.

The chain links TRBV2 to TRBJ2-1; 14 bases fit TRBD2. Unmatched junction bases numbered 4, after V lost 4 bases and J lost 8 bases. CDR1 is SNHLY and CDR2 is FYNNEI in the germline V gene. This CDR3 comprises 15 residues. CDR3: CASSGLAGGLDEQFF. The CDR3 DNA reads TGTGCCAGCAGTGGACTAGCGGGAGGGCTCGATGAGCAGTTCTTC.

With regard to this clone: The limits of the CDR3 on the DNA are not certain, so only TCRdb's listed CDR3 is given. V gene TRBV2 combines with J gene TRBJ1-5; TRBD1, as called in the table, went unchecked against the DNA. The CDR3 is 17 residues long, counting both termini. Germline V gene data show CDR1 as SNHLY and CDR2 as FYNNEI. The CDR3 is CASSTSRPGQGGQPQHF.